One and the same sample provided the 7 T cell receptor beta chains below, sequenced in a study of T cell changes during pregnancy in multiple sclerosis. Libraries were prepared by immunoSEQ multiplex PCR; TCRdb keeps only in-frame clonotypes and omits some of them. The sample has about 47,000 clones, 92% seen once. Specimen: peripheral blood, collected in the third trimester of pregnancy. The receptors were gathered from a female donor with multiple sclerosis, enrolled in a pregnancy study.

This chain connects TRBV28 to TRBJ1-3, with TRBD1 matching 9 bases. J gave up 7 bases and V 6 bases, and 4 bases lay outside the gene matches. In germline, CDR1 is MDHEN, CDR2 SYDVKM. The CDR3 has 13 residues. The CDR3 nucleotides read TGTGCCAGCAGGGGAGGACAGGGGAACACCATATATTTT. Translated, it gives CASRGGQGNTIYF. The full variable domain, with the rest looked up from reference TRBV28 and TRBJ1-3, is DVKVTQSSRYLVKRTGEKVFLECVQDMDHENMFWYRQDPGLGLRLIYFSYDVKMKEKGDIPEGYSVSREKKERFSLILESASTNQTSMYLCASRGGQGNTIYFGEGSWLTVV.

The V gene is TRBV11-3, the J gene TRBJ2-2, with 11 bases fitting TRBD1. This CDR3 region has 17 residues. Losses at the gene ends were 2 bases for V and 7 bases for J; bases not matched to a gene: 9. Germline lookup yields CDR1 SGHNT and CDR2 YENEEA. For the CDR3, the DNA is TGTGCCAGCAGCTTACGCCCCGGACAGGGGGCGGGCGGGGAGCTGTTTTTT. Translation: CASSLRPGQGAGGELFF.

This chain uses TRBV7-9 with TRBJ1-5, with D possibly matching TRBD1 (5 bases). CDR1 is SEHNR and CDR2 is FQNEAQ in the germline V gene (reference sequence). There are 17 residues in the CDR3. V was clipped by 4 bases and J by 5 bases, with 21 bases between them. The CDR3 nucleotides are TGTGCCAGCAGCTCCACTCGAGATGGGGGGGATGATCAGCCCCAGCATTTT. It encodes CASSSTRDGGDDQPQHF.

The rearrangement uses TRBV6-4 and TRBJ1-3; 9 positions agree with TRBD1. Germline CDR1 reads MRHNA; CDR2 reads SNTAGT. V was clipped by 6 bases and J by 0 bases; unmatched bases: 9. This CDR3 is built from 17 residues. The CDR3 loop reads CASRETGGMPSGNTIYF. Written as DNA, the CDR3 is TGTGCCAGCAGGGAGACAGGGGGGATGCCCTCTGGAAACACCATATATTTT.

The chain couples TRBV9 to TRBJ1-2, with a possible D match to TRBD1 (5 bases). The V and J ends lost 0 bases and 8 bases respectively, with 14 bases between them. CDR1 and CDR2 from the germline V gene are SGDLS and YYNGEE. The CDR3 consists of 14 residues. CDR3 in amino acids: CASSVGAGLRGYTF. The CDR3 nucleotides read TGTGCCAGCAGCGTAGGGGCAGGGTTGAGGGGCTACACCTTC.

The chain couples TRBV6-5 to TRBJ1-1; the D gene is possibly TRBD1 (5 bases). The CDR3 runs 14 residues. Germline CDR1 reads MNHEY; CDR2 reads SVGAGI. V lost 5 bases and J lost 4, with 14 bases in between. The CDR3, as DNA: TGTGCCAGCAGTGTGGAGGGGACGGGCACTGAAGCTTTCTTT. This gives the protein CASSVEGTGTEAFF.

V is TRBV6-6 and J is TRBJ2-4, with no clear D. This CDR3 contains 16 residues. The V and J ends lost 0 bases and 0 bases respectively, with 9 bases between them. The germline V gene encodes CDR1 MNHNY and CDR2 SVGAGI (reference sequence). The CDR3 reads CASSYSRVLAKNIQYF. The CDR3 DNA reads as TGTGCCAGCAGTTACTCGAGAGTTCTAGCCAAAAACATTCAGTACTTC.